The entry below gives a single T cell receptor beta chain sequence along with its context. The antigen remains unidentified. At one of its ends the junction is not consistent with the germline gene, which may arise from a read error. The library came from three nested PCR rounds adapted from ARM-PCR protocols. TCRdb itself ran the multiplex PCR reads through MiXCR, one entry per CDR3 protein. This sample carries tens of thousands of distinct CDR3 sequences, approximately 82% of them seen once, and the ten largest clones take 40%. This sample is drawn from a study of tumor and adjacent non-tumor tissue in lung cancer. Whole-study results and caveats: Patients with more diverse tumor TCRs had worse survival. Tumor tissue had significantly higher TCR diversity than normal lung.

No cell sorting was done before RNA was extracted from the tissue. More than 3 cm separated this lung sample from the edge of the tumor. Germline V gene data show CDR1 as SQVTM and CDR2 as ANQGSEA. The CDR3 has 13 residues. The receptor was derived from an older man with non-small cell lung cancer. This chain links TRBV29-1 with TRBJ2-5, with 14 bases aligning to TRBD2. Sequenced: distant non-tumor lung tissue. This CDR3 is CSVLGLAGETHYF. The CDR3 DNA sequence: TGCAGCGTCTTGGGACTAGCGGGAGAGACCCACTACTTC.